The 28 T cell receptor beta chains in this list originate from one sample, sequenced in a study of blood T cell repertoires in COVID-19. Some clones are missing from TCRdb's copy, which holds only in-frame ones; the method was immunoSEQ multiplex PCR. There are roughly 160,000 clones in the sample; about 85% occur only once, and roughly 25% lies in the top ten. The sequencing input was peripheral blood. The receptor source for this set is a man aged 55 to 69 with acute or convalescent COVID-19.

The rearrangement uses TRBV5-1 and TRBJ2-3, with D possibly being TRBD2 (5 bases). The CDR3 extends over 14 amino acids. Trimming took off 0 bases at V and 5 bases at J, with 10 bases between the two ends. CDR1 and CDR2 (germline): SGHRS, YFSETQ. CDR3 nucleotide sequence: TGCGCCAGCAGCTTGGGGGGAGCGGAAGATACGCAGTATTTT. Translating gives CASSLGGAEDTQYF.

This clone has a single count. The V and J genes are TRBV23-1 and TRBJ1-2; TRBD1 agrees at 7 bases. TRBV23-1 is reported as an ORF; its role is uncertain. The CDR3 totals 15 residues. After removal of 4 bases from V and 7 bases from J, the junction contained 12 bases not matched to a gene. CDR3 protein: CASSPPKTGFCGYTF. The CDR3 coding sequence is TGCGCCAGCAGTCCCCCGAAGACAGGGTTCTGTGGCTACACCTTC.

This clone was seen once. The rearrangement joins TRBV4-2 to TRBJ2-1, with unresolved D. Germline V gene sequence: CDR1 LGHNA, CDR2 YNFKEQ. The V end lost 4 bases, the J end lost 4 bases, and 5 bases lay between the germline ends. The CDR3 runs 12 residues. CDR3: CASSPQYNEQFF. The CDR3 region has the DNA TGTGCCAGCAGCCCGCAGTACAATGAGCAGTTCTTC.

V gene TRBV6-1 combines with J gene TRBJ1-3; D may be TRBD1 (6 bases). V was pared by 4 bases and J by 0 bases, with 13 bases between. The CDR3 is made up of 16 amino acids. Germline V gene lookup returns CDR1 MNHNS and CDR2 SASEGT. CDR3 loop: CASSATGFFSGNTIYF. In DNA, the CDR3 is TGTGCCAGCAGTGCTACAGGGTTCTTCTCTGGAAACACCATATATTTT.

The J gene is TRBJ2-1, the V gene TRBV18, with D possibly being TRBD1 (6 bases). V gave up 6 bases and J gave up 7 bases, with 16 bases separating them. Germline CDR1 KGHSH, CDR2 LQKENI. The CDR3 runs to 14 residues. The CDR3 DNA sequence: TGTGCCAGCTCGCGGGCAGGGGTAGTAAATGAGCAGTTCTTC. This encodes CASSRAGVVNEQFF.

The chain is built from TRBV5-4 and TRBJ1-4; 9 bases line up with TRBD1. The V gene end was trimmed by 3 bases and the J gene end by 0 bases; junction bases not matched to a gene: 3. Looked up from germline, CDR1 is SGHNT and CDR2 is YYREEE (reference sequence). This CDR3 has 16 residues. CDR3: CASSWDRAATNEKLFF. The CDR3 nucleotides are TGTGCCAGCAGCTGGGACAGGGCGGCAACTAATGAAAAACTGTTTTTT.

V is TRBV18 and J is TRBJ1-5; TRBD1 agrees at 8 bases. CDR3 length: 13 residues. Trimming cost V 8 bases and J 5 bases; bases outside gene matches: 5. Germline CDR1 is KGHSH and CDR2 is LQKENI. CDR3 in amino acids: CASADRADQPQHF. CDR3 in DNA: TGTGCCAGCGCGGACAGGGCCGATCAGCCCCAGCATTTT.

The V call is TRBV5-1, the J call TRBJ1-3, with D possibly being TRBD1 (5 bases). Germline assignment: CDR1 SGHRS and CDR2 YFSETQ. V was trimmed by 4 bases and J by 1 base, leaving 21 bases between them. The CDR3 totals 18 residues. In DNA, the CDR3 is TGCGCCAGCAGCCGGGGGGACCTTGCCACTTCTTCTGGAAACACCATATATTTT. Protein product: CASSRGDLATSSGNTIYF. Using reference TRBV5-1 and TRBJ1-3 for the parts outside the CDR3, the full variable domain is KAGVTQTPRYLIKTRGQQVTLSCSPISGHRSVSWYQQTPGQGLQFLFEYFSETQRNKGNFPGRFSGRQFSNSRSEMNVSTLELGDSALYLCASSRGDLATSSGNTIYFGEGSWLTVV.

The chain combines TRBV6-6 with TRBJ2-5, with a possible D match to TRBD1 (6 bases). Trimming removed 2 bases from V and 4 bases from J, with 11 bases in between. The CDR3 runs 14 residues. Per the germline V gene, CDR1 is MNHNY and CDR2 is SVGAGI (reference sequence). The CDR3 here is CASSYPPGAETQYF. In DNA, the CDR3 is TGTGCCAGCAGTTACCCCCCAGGGGCAGAGACCCAGTACTTC.

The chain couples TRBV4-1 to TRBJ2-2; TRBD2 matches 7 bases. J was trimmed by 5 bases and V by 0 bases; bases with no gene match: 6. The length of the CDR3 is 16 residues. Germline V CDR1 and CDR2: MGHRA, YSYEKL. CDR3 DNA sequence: TGCGCCAGCAGCCAAGATCGATTGCGGGGGACCGGGGAGCTGTTTTTT. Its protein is CASSQDRLRGTGELFF.

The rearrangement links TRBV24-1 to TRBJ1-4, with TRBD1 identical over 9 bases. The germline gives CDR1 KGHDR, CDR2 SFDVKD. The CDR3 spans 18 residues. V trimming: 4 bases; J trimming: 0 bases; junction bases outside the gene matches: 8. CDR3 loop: CATSEGQGPVATNEKLFF. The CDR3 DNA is TGTGCCACCAGTGAAGGACAGGGGCCAGTTGCAACTAATGAAAAACTGTTTTTT.

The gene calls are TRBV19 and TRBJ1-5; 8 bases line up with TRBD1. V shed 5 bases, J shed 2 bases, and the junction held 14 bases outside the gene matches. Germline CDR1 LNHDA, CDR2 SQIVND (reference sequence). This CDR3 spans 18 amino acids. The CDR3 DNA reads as TGTGCCAGTAGTTCTCGTAGAACCGGGACAGGAGGCAATCAGCCCCAGCATTTT. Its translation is CASSSRRTGTGGNQPQHF. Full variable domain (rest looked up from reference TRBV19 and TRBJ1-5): DGGITQSPKYLFRKEGQNVTLSCEQNLNHDAMYWYRQDPGQGLRLIYYSQIVNDFQKGDIAEGYSVSREKKESFPLTVTSAQKNPTAFYLCASSSRRTGTGGNQPQHFGDGTRLSIL.

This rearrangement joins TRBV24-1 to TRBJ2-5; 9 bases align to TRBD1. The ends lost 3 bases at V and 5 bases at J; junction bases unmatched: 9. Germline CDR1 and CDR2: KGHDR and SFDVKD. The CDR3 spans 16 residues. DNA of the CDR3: TGTGCCACCAGTGATCCAGGGACAGGGAGGAGGGAGACCCAGTACTTC. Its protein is CATSDPGTGRRETQYF.

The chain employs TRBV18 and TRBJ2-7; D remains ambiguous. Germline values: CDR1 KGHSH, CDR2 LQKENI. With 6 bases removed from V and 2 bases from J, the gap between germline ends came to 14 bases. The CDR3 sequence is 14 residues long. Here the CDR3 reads CASSPRSPPYEQYF. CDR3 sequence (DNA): TGTGCCAGCTCGCCTCGCAGTCCACCCTACGAGCAGTACTTC.

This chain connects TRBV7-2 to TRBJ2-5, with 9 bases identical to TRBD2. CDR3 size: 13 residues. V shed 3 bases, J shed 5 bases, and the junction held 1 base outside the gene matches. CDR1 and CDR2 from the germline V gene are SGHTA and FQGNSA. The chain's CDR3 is CASSFTSGETQYF. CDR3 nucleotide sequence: TGTGCCAGCAGCTTTACTAGCGGGGAGACCCAGTACTTC.

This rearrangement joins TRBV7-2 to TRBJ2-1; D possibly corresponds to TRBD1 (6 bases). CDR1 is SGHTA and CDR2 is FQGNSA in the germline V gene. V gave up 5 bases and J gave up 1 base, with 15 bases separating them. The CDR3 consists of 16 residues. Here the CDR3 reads CASSPEGTISYNEQFF. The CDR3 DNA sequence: TGTGCCAGCAGCCCCGAAGGGACAATTTCCTACAATGAGCAGTTCTTC.

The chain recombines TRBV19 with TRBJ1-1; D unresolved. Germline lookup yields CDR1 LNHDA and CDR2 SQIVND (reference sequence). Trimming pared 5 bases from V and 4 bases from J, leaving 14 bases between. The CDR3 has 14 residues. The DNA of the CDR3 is TGTGCCAGTAGTCCCCGGCCGGGGAGCACTGAAGCTTTCTTT. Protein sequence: CASSPRPGSTEAFF.

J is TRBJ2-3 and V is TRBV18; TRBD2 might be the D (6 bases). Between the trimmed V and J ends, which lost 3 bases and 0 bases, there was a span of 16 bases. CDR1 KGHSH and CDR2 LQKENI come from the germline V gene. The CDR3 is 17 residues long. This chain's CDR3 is CASSPGLVSGSTDTQYF. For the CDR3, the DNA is TGTGCCAGCTCACCCGGCCTAGTGAGCGGGAGCACAGATACGCAGTATTTT.

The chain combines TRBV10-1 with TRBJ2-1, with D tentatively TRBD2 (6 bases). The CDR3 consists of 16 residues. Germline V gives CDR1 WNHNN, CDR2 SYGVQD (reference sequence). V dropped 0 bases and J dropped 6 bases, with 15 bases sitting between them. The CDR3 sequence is CASSESEGSEVNEQFF. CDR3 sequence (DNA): TGCGCCAGCAGTGAGTCGGAGGGGAGCGAGGTCAATGAGCAGTTCTTC.

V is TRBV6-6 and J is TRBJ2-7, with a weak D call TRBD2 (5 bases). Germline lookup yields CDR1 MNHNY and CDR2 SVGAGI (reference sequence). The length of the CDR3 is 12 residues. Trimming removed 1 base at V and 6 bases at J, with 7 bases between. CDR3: CASSYLGSEQYV. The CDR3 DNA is TGTGCCAGCAGTTACTTGGGGAGCGAGCAGTACGTC.

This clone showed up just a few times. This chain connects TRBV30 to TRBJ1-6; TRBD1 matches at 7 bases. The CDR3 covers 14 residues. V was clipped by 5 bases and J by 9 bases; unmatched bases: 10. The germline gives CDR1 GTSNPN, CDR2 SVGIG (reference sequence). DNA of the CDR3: TGTGCCTGGTGGCTCGGGACAGTGGGTTCACCCCTCCACTTT. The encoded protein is CAWWLGTVGSPLHF.

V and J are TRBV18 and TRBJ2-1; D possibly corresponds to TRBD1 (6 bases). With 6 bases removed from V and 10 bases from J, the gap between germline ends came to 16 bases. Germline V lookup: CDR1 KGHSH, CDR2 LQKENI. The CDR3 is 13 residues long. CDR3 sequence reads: CASSQEQGREQFF. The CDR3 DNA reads TGTGCCAGCTCCCAAGAACAGGGAAGGGAGCAGTTCTTC. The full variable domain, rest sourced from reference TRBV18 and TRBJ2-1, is NAGVMQNPRHLVRRRGQEARLRCSPMKGHSHVYWYRQLPEEGLKFMVYLQKENIIDESGMPKERFSAEFPKEGPSILRIQQVVRGDSAAYFCASSQEQGREQFFGPGTRLTVL.

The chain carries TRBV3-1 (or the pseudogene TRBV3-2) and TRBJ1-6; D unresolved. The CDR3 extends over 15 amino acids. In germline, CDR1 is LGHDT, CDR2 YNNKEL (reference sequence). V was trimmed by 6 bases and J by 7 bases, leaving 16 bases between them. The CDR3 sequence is CASRRSTRGNSPLHF. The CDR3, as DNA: TGTGCCAGCAGACGCAGCACAAGAGGGAATTCACCCCTCCACTTT.

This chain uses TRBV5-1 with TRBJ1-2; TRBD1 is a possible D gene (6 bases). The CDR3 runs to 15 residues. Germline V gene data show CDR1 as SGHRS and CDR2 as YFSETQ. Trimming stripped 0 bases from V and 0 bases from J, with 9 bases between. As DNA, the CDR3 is TGCGCCAGCAGCTTGGAAGGGGGAGCTAACTATGGCTACACCTTC. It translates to CASSLEGGANYGYTF.

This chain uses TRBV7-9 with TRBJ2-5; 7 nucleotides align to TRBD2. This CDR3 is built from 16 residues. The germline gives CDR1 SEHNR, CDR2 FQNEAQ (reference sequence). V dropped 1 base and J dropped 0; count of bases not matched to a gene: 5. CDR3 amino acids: CASSLGASGNQETQYF. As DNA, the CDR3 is TGTGCCAGCAGCTTAGGGGCGAGCGGGAACCAAGAGACCCAGTACTTC.

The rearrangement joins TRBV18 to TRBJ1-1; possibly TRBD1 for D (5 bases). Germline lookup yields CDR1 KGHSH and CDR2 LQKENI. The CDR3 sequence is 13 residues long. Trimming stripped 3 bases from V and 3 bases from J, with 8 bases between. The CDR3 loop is CASSPRVDTEAFF. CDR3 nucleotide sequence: TGTGCCAGCTCACCCAGGGTTGACACTGAAGCTTTCTTT.

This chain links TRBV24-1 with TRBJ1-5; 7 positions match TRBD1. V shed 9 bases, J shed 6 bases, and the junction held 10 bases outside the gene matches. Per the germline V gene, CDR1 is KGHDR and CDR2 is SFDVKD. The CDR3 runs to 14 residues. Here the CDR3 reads CATEGPGGRQPQHF. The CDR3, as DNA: TGTGCCACCGAGGGGCCAGGGGGACGTCAGCCCCAGCATTTT.

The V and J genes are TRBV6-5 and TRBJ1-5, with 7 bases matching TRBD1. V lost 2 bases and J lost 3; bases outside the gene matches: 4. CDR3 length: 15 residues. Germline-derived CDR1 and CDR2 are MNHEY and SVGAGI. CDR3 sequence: CASSYGTDYNQPQHF. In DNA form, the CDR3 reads TGTGCCAGCAGTTACGGGACAGACTACAATCAGCCCCAGCATTTT.